These T cell receptor beta chains were read from a single sample in a study of blood T cell repertoires in COVID-19. Assay used: immunoSEQ multiplex PCR; TCRdb lists only in-frame clones, some missing. Of around 100,000 clones detected, 88% appear once; the ten largest clones hold almost 8.5%. Sequencing was carried out using peripheral blood. Source of these receptors: a woman between 70 and 85 years old who had recovered from COVID-19. Each CDR3 is given without its conserved first and last residue. Size tells how often a clone was seen (once, few, many) or the class of an expanded clone, and some rows leave it out.

clone_size	v_call	cdr3_length	cdr3_aa
.	TRBV5-1	12	ASTPRGGSYGYT
.	TRBV28	15	ASSSRGLRGSGNTIY
.	TRBV3-1/TRBV3-2	13	ASSLTSAYTDTQY
.	TRBV3-1/TRBV3-2	14	ASSQATSVPTYEQY
few	TRBV4-3	13	ASSQRGSGANVLT
.	TRBV7-2	13	ASSLLGRSKNIQY
once	TRBV28	12	ASSPRDTYNEQF
.	TRBV7-3	15	ASSLSGIGQTTYEQY
few	TRBV27	15	ASRPPRPSGRTGELF
.	TRBV7-3	15	ASSLYPPPGGNNEQF
.	TRBV5-1	14	ASSSGQGGSGSPLH
.	TRBV24-1	11	ATSDPQGYEQY
.	TRBV6-5	11	ASSRTGENEAF
.	TRBV7-3	12	ASSLNSNGETQY
.	TRBV27	14	ASSLREMPSTDTQY
.	TRBV7-3	12	ASSPPGYYNEQF
.	TRBV5-1	14	ASSPQPGGPNTEAF
.	TRBV12-3/TRBV12-4	11	ASRQDGYNEQF
.	TRBV28	10	ASREGNQPQH
.	TRBV13	13	ASSSLEAGNYGYT
.	TRBV2	13	ASSGTSGRADTQY
.	TRBV11-2	13	ASSSLGTGGNTIY
few	TRBV30	14	AWSDPPGTGLGGYT
.	TRBV9	12	ASSRQGVRETQY
.	TRBV29-1	10	SAQGMYTEAF
.	TRBV19	12	ASSRDRGSQPQH
few	TRBV7-3	14	ASSFRPRGSTDTQY
.	TRBV6-5	10	ATTGGGETQY
.	TRBV5-1	14	ASSLGGLARTDTQY
.	TRBV15	15	ATSRDVGGGWFTEAF
.	TRBV5-4	11	ASSLTATDTQY
.	TRBV6-5	14	ASSYRMDRGDQPQH
.	TRBV5-4	15	ASSLVRSGGFQETQY
.	TRBV18	15	ASSPGQGSRGANVLT
.	TRBV20-1	8	SAYLNEQF
few	TRBV2	13	ASRRQPANTGELF
.	TRBV2	13	ASRATSGLIGEQF
.	TRBV7-9	12	ASSSVESNNEQF
.	TRBV11-1	9	ASSLIGTQY
.	TRBV4-1	11	ASSQDAGSEQY
.	TRBV2	13	ASNAQGASEETQY
.	TRBV3-1/TRBV3-2	13	ASSLGPSGYNEQF
.	TRBV11-2	13	ASSLRQGWAYGYT
once	TRBV7-2	13	ASSSDRGRTGELF
.	TRBV29-1	15	SVGGLAGGPLTDTQY
.	TRBV5-1	13	ASLEGPYSYNEQF
.	TRBV12-3/TRBV12-4	10	AISGGADTQY
.	TRBV18	16	ASSPPRGRQGITTEQY